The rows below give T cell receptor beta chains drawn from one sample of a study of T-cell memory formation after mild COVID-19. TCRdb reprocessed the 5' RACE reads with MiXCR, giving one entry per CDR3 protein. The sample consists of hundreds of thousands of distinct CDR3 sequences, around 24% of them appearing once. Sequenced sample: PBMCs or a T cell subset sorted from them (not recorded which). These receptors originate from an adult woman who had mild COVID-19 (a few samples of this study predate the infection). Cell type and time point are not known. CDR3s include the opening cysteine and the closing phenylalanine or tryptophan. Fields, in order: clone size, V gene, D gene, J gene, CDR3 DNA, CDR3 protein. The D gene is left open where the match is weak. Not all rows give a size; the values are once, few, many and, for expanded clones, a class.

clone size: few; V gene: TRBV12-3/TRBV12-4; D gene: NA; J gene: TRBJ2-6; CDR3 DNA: TGTGCCAGCAGTCCAGGGACCGGGGCCAACGTCCTGACTTTC; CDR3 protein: CASSPGTGANVLTF
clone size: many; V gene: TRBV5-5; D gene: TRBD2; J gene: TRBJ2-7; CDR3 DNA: TGTGCCAGCAGCTTGTCCGCACTGGGAGGGAGCTCCTACGAGCAGTACTTC; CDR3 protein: CASSLSALGGSSYEQYF
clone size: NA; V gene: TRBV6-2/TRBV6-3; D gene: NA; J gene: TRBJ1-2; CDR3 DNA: TGTGCCAGCAGCGGCTTTAACTATGGCTACACCTTC; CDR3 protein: CASSGFNYGYTF
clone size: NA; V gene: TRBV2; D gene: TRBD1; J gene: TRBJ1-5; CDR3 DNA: TGTGCCAGCAGTGAGGGCAGGGGGAGCAATCAGCCCCAGCATTTT; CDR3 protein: CASSEGRGSNQPQHF
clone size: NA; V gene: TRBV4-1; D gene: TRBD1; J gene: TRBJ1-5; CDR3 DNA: TGCGCCAGCAGCCGAGGGACAGGGGGCCAGCCCCAGCATTTT; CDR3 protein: CASSRGTGGQPQHF
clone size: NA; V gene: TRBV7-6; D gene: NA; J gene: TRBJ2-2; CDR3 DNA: TGTGCCAGCAGCTCGGCGCGGGACTTAAACACCGGGGAGCTGTTTTTT; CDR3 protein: CASSSARDLNTGELFF
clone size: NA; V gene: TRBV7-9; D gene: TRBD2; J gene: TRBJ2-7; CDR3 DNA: TGTGCCAGCAGCCCCTGGATTAGCGGGACCTACGAGCAGTACTTC; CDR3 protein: CASSPWISGTYEQYF
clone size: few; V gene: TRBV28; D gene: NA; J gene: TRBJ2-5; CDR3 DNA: TGTGCCAGCAGTATCTCAGACAGGCCCAAGAAAACCCAGTACTTC; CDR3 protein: CASSISDRPKKTQYF
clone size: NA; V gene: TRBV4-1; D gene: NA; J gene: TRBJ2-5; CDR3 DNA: TGCGCCAGCAGCACCCCCTCGGGGACAGAGACCCAGTACTTC; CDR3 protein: CASSTPSGTETQYF
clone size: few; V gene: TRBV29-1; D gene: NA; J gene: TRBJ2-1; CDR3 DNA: TGCAGCGTTGATAGGTCCAGGGCCAATGAGCAGTTCTTC; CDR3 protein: CSVDRSRANEQFF
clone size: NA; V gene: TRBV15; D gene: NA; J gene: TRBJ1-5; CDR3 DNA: TGTGCCACCAGCAGGGCCGATTTCCAGCCCCAGCATTTT; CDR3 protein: CATSRADFQPQHF
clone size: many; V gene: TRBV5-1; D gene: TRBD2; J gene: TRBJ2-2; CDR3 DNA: TGCGCCAGCAGCTTGGAACTAGCGGGAACCGGGGAGCTGTTTTTT; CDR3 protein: CASSLELAGTGELFF
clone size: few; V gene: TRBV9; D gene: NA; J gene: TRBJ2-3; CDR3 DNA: TGTGCCAGCAGCCCATCGGGACAACGCACAGATACGCAGTATTTT; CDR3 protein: CASSPSGQRTDTQYF
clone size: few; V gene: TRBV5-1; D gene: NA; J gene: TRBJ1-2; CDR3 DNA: TGCGCCAGCAGTTTGTCCGGGAACGACTATGGCTACACCTTC; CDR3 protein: CASSLSGNDYGYTF
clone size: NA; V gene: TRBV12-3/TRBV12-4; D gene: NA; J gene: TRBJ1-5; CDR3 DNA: TGTGCCAGCAGTGCCCCTAAGGGGGACCCGGGAGGCAATCAGCCCCAGCATTTT; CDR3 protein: CASSAPKGDPGGNQPQHF
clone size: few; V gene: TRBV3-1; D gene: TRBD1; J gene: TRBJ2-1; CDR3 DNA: TGTGCCAGCAGCCCTCGACAGGGGGGCTCCTACAATGAGCAGTTCTTC; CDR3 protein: CASSPRQGGSYNEQFF
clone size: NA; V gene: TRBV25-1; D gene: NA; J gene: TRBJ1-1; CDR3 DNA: TGTGCCAGCAGTGAATCCCTAGGGACTGAAGCTTTCTTT; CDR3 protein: CASSESLGTEAFF
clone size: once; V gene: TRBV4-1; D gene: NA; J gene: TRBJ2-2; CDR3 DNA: TGCGCCAGCAGCCAAGCAATAGCTTGGGGGACCGGGGAGCTGTTTTTT; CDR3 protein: CASSQAIAWGTGELFF
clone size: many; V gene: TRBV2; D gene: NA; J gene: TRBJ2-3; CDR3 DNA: TGTGCCAGCAGTCCAACGCAGAGCACAGATACGCAGTATTTT; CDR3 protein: CASSPTQSTDTQYF
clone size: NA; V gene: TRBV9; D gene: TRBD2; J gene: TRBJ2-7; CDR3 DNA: TGTGCCAGCAGCCCTCGGAGCGGGACTTCCTACGAGCAGTACTTC; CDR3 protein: CASSPRSGTSYEQYF
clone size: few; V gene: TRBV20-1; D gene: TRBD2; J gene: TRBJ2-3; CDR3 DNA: TGCAGTGCTAGACGGGAGGAGTTAGATACGCAGTATTTT; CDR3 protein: CSARREELDTQYF
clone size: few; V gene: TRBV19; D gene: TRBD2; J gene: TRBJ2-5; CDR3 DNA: TGTGCCAGTACCCCTAGCGGGGCGCAAGAGACCCAGTACTTC; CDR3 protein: CASTPSGAQETQYF
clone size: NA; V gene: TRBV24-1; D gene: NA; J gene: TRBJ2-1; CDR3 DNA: TGTGCCACCAGTGACCCTATCTTACCCTACAATGAGCAGTTCTTC; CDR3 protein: CATSDPILPYNEQFF
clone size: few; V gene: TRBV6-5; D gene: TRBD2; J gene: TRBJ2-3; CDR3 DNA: TGTGCCAGCAGTGTCGCGCTAGCGGGAGCAGATACGCAGTATTTT; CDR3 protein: CASSVALAGADTQYF
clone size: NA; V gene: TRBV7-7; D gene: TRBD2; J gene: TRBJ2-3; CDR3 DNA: TGTGCTAGCAGCCGGAGTATTGGCGGGGGTGATACGCAGTATTTT; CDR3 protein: CASSRSIGGGDTQYF
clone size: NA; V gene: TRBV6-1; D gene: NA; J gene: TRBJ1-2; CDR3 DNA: TGTGCCAGCAGTGGAATGGTCGGGGTCGGGGGCTACACCTTC; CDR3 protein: CASSGMVGVGGYTF
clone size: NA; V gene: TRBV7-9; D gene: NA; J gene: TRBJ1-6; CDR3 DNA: TGTGCCAGCAGCTTAGGCTCCGAAAATAATTCACCCCTCCACTTT; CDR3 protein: CASSLGSENNSPLHF
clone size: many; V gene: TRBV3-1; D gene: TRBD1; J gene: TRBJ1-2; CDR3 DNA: TGTGCCAGTAGTCCCCAGGGGGCGCGAGGCTACACCTTC; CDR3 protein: CASSPQGARGYTF
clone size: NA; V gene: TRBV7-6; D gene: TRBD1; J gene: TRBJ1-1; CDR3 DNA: TGTGCCAGCAGCTTTCCGGGACAGCCAGAAGCTTTCTTT; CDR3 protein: CASSFPGQPEAFF
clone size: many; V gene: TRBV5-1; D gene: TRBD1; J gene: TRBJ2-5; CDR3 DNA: TGCGCCAGCAGCTTGCAGGGGGTCAACCAAGAGACCCAGTACTTC; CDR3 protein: CASSLQGVNQETQYF
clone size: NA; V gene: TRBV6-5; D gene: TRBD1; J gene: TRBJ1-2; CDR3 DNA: TGTGCCAGCAGAAGTGGGACAGTTCTTAGCTATGGCTACACCTTC; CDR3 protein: CASRSGTVLSYGYTF
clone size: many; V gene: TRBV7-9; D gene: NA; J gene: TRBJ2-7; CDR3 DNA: TGTGCCAGCAGCTTAGCGCCCTACGAGCAGTACTTC; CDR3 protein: CASSLAPYEQYF
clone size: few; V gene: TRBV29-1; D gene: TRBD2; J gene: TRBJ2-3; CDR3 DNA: TGCAGCGGCCTAGCGGGAGGTACAGATACGCAGTATTTT; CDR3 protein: CSGLAGGTDTQYF
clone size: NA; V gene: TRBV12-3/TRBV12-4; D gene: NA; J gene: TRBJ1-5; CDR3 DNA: TGTGCCAGCAGTCCCCGGGACTCCCCATCCCAGCCCCAGCATTTT; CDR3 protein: CASSPRDSPSQPQHF
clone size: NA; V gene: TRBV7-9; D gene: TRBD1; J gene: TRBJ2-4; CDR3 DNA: TGTGCCAGCAGCTGGACAGGGGGAGTCAAAAACATTCAGTACTTC; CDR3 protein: CASSWTGGVKNIQYF
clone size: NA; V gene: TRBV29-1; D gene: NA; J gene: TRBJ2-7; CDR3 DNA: TGCAGCGTTGATCCGGGTCCGGGGGAATTTCGCGAGCAGTACTTC; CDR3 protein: CSVDPGPGEFREQYF
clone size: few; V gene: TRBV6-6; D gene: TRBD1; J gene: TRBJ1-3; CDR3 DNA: TGTGCCAGCAGTTACTCGGTCAGGGGGGTAAACACCATATATTTT; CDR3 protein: CASSYSVRGVNTIYF
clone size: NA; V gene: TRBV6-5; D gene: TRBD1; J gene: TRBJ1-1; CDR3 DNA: TGTGCCAGCAGGTCGACAGGGATGAACACTGAAGCTTTCTTT; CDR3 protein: CASRSTGMNTEAFF
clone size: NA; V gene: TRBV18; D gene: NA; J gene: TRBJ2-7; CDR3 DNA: TGTGCGGGGGGAACGGGGCCATACGAGCAGTACTTC; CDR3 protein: CAGGTGPYEQYF
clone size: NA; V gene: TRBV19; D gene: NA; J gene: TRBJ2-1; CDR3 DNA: TGTGCCAGTAGTATAGATCGGACAGCCAACAATGAGCAGTTCTTC; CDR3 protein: CASSIDRTANNEQFF
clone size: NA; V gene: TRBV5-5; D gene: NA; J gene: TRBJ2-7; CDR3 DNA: TGTGCCAGCGCACCAGGGGACGGCGGCTACGAGCAGTACTTC; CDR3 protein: CASAPGDGGYEQYF
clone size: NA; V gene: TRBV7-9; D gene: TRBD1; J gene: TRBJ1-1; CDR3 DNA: TGTGCCAGCAGCTCTCCTACCGTTGACAGGGGGCTCTCCAACACTGAAGCTTTCTTT; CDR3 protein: CASSSPTVDRGLSNTEAFF
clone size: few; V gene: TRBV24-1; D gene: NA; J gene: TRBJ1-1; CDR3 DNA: TGTGCCACCAGTGATGGGGATGAAGCTTTCTTT; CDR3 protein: CATSDGDEAFF
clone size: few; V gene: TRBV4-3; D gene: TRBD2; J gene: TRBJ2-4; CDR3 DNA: TGCGCCAGCAGCCAATCCGATCGACTAGCTAGAAACATTCAGTACTTC; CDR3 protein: CASSQSDRLARNIQYF
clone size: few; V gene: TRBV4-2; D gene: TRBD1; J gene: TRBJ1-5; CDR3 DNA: TGTGCCAGCAGCCAAGAGGGGACAGGGTACGAACAGCCCCAGCATTTT; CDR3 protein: CASSQEGTGYEQPQHF
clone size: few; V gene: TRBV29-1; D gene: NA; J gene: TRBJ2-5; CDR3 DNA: TGCAGCGTACTCCGGGACAAAAAAGAGACCCAGTACTTC; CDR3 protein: CSVLRDKKETQYF
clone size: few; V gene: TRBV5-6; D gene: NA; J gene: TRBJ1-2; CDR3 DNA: TGTGCCAGCAGAATTGACAGCCTCTATGGCTACACCTTC; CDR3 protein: CASRIDSLYGYTF
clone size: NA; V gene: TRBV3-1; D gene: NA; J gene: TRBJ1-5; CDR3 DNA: TGTGCCAGCAGCCCCGGGACGAATAGCAATCAGCCCCAGCATTTT; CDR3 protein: CASSPGTNSNQPQHF
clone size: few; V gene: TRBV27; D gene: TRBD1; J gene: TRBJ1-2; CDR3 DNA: TGTGCCAATCGTGATGGACAGGGGTATGGCTACACCTTC; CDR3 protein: CANRDGQGYGYTF
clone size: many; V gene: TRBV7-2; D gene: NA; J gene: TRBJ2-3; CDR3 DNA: TGTGCCAGCAGCTTAGGGCATTTAAACGTGGGCGGGATAACGCAGTATTTT; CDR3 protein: CASSLGHLNVGGITQYF
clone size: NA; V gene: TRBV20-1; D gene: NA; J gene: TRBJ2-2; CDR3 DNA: TGCAGTGCTATGTGGGGGCGCGCCAGAGGGGAGCTGTTTTTT; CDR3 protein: CSAMWGRARGELFF
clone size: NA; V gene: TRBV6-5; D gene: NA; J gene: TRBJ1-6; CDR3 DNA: TGTGCCAGCAGTCGTCTCTGGACAGCTAATAATTCACCCCTCCACTTT; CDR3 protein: CASSRLWTANNSPLHF
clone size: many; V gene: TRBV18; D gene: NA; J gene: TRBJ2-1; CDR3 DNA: TGTGCCAGCTCAATTTCCGGCGATGAGCAGTTCTTC; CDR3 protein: CASSISGDEQFF
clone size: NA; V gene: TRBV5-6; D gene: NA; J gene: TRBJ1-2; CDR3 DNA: TGTGCCAGCAGCGGACCTCAAAGTAACTATGGCTACACCTTC; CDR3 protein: CASSGPQSNYGYTF
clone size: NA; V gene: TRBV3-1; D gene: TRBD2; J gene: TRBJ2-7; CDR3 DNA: TGTGCCAGCAGCCACCCCCCGGGACTAGCGGGACCCTACGAGCAGTACTTC; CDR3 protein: CASSHPPGLAGPYEQYF
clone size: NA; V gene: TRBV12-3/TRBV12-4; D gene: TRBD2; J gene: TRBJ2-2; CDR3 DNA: TGTGCCAGCAACGACCCTAGCGGGCGTAACACCGGGGAGCTGTTTTTT; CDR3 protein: CASNDPSGRNTGELFF
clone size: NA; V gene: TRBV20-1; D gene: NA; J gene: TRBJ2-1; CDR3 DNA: TGCAGTGCTAGAGAGATCCAGAGCTCCTACAATGAGCAGTTCTTC; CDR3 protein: CSAREIQSSYNEQFF
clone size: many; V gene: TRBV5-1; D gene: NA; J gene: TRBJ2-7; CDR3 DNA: TGCGCCAGCAGCTCAACTACCGGGACCCTTACCTACGAGCAGTACTTC; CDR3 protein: CASSSTTGTLTYEQYF